The text below deals with one T cell receptor (beta chain). Its target is not known. Each CDR3 protein gets one entry after TCRdb re-called the reads with MiXCR. The data contain roughly 240,000 distinct CDR3 sequences, around 6.4% of them seen just once; the ten biggest clones take up under 7%. The record originates from a study of T cell repertoires in cytomegalovirus infection. Across the study: Matching HLA type and CMV infection were both indicated by public TCR beta signatures.

Whole-study results and caveats: Ex vivo responses were dominated by HLA-C-restricted CMV-specific TCR beta clonotypes. Frequencies of public TCR beta families were cumulated, and this identified carriers of CMV plus the relevant HLA.

The germline gives CDR1 DFQATT, CDR2 SNEGSKA (reference sequence). Trimming removed 3 bases from V and 4 bases from J; junction bases left unmatched: 6. This CDR3 is 14 amino acids long. The sequence derives from a human donor in good health (CMV status not recorded). Some clones in this sample may be carry-over from other donors' samples. The sequenced sample consisted of PBMCs. The V gene is TRBV20-1, the J gene TRBJ2-7, with 10 positions matching TRBD1. CDR3 amino acids: CSAREDRGTYEQYF. CDR3 DNA: TGCAGTGCTAGGGAGGACAGGGGGACGTACGAGCAGTACTTC.